This T cell receptor (beta chain) came from a study of T-cell reconstitution after alpha-beta-depleted transplantation in children. Findings and caveats of the study: Several hundred graft clones that had expanded were reportedly the source of alpha-beta T cells about two months after transplant. From surviving recipient T cells and thymic progenitors came the high day-60 TCRbeta diversity observed in some patients.

As to this clonotype: Its antigen remains unknown.

Unique molecular identifiers were incorporated when the TCRbeta library was constructed. Each CDR3 protein is one row after TCRdb ran MiXCR on the PCR reads. The repertoire holds hundreds of thousands of distinct CDR3 sequences, with about 10% as singletons. Germline V gene sequence: CDR1 SGHVS, CDR2 FQNEAQ. V gave up 5 bases and J gave up 10 bases; unmatched junction bases: 8. CDR3 length equals 13 residues. Here the sequenced sample was PBMCs, taken before TCRalphabeta/CD19-depleted stem cell transplant. This sequence originates from a child aged 2 to 10 with inherited bone marrow failure, due to receive a stem cell transplant. The chain employs TRBV7-8 and TRBJ2-7, with 10 bases matching TRBD1. CDR3 residues: CASSPGQGVDQYF. The DNA of the CDR3 is TGTGCCAGCAGCCCCGGACAGGGGGTCGACCAGTACTTC.